Included here is one T cell receptor beta chain sequence, with context. Its antigen is unknown. The CDR3 consists of 16 residues. V was trimmed by 2 bases and J by 1 base, leaving 15 bases between them. CDR1 is MDHEN, CDR2 SYDVKM, per germline. This record comes from a study of Tregs in tolerant kidney transplant recipients. In the study overall: Recipients received nonmyeloablative bone marrow transplants from related graft donors, with transient mixed chimerism. Regarding the study as a whole: Biological reproducibility was not directly addressed in this study.

Before regulatory T cell sorting, thawed PBMCs rested overnight at 37°C in 200 IU/ml IL-2. TCRdb's table, derived via immunoSEQ multiplex PCR, lists solely in-frame clones and lacks some. In the table there are around 85,000 clones, 75% to 95% of which are singletons. This clonotype was obtained from a human donor who received a combined kidney and bone marrow transplant. The chain recombines TRBV28 with TRBJ2-7; no firm D call. This material consisted of Tregs from blood, taken before the transplant. The CDR3 bases are TGTGCCAGCAGTTTAGTTAAATCCTCCTATTCCTACGAGCAGTACTTC. Protein: CASSLVKSSYSYEQYF.